The 11 T cell receptor beta chains listed next were all sequenced from one sample in a study of T cell clonotyping in hematopoietic cell transplantation. Sample time point: recipient sample about 28 days before transplant, after cytoreduction. The assay was immunoSEQ multiplex PCR, and TCRdb's table has in-frame clones only and misses some. The sample lists 30,000 to 40,000 clones, over 85% seen once, with around 1.6% in the top ten. The sample here was peripheral blood mononuclear cells, taken before stem cell transplant. The receptor set was obtained from a middle-aged man with chronic myeloid leukemia. Some clones in this sample may be carry-over from other donors' samples.

This rearrangement joins TRBV27 to TRBJ1-3; D possibly corresponds to TRBD1 (5 bases). The germline V gene encodes CDR1 MNHEY and CDR2 SMNVEV (reference sequence). This CDR3 region has 15 residues. Trimming cost V 3 bases and J 2 bases, with 11 bases left between them. As DNA, the CDR3 is TGTGCCAGCAGTTTGGAGGCAGGGACTGGAAACACCATATATTTT. It is translated as CASSLEAGTGNTIYF.

The V and J genes are TRBV29-1 and TRBJ2-1; 9 positions agree with TRBD2. Germline CDR1 is SQVTM and CDR2 is ANQGSEA. The CDR3 is 16 amino acids. The V and J ends lost 0 bases and 9 bases, in that order; junction bases with no gene match: 12. The CDR3 DNA is TGCAGCGTTGAAGATAGGTGGCGGGGGGGCCGAGGTGAGCAGTTCTTC. This encodes CSVEDRWRGGRGEQFF.

This clone was observed once. The rearrangement uses TRBV30 and TRBJ1-1; D remains ambiguous. CDR3 length equals 11 residues. Germline V gene sequence: CDR1 GTSNPN, CDR2 SVGIG (reference sequence). V lost 1 base and J lost 10, with 10 bases in between. CDR3 nucleotide sequence: TGTGCCTGGAGTGCCGTACCCCGAGCTTTCTTT. This encodes CAWSAVPRAFF.

The sample holds one count of this clone. The V and J genes are TRBV4-1 and TRBJ2-5, with 10 bases lining up with TRBD2. The CDR3 contains 15 residues. CDR1 and CDR2 from the germline V gene are MGHRA and YSYEKL. V was clipped by 4 bases and J by 5 bases; unmatched bases: 7. CDR3 in DNA: TGCGCCAGCAGCCTCGAGAGCGGGGGGGCGGAGACCCAGTACTTC. The encoded protein is CASSLESGGAETQYF.

The rearrangement uses TRBV2 and TRBJ2-2; 8 bases line up with TRBD2. Germline CDR1 reads SNHLY; CDR2 reads FYNNEI. The CDR3 has 15 residues. With V trimmed by 8 bases and J by 4 bases, 9 bases remained unmatched. The CDR3 DNA reads as TGTGCCAGCGAAAAGGGGACTAGGGGCACCGGGGAGCTGTTTTTT. Translation: CASEKGTRGTGELFF.

V usage is TRBV19 and J usage is TRBJ1-1; 9 nucleotides agree with TRBD1. CDR1 and CDR2 (germline): LNHDA, SQIVND (reference sequence). The trim removed 4 bases at V and 4 bases at J, leaving 4 bases unmatched. CDR3 length equals 14 residues. CDR3 protein: CASSRGQGGTEAFF. DNA of the CDR3: TGTGCCAGTAGTAGGGGACAGGGAGGCACTGAAGCTTTCTTT.

This rearrangement joins TRBV2 to TRBJ2-5; D not certain. Germline V CDR1 and CDR2: SNHLY, FYNNEI. V lost 8 bases and J 3 bases, leaving 10 bases between the germline ends. The CDR3 length is 12 residues. The CDR3 here is CASCHEEETQYF. Written as DNA, the CDR3 is TGTGCCAGCTGCCACGAGGAAGAGACCCAGTACTTC.

The gene calls are TRBV15 and TRBJ2-6; tentatively, D is TRBD1 (6 bases). V dropped 2 bases and J dropped 2 bases, with 10 bases sitting between them. Per germline, CDR1 LNHNV and CDR2 YYDKDF (reference sequence). This CDR3 has 16 residues. In DNA, the CDR3 is TGTGCCACCAGCAGAAACAGGGAGACTGGGGCCAACGTCCTGACTTTC. It codes for CATSRNRETGANVLTF. Using reference TRBV15 and TRBJ2-6 for the parts outside the CDR3, the full variable domain is DAMVIQNPRYQVTQFGKPVTLSCSQTLNHNVMYWYQQKSSQAPKLLFHYYDKDFNNEADTPDNFQSRRPNTSFCFLDIRSPGLGDTAMYLCATSRNRETGANVLTFGAGSRLTVL.

This chain connects TRBV7-9 to TRBJ1-6; 8 bases line up with TRBD1. The CDR3 covers 15 residues. CDR1 is SEHNR and CDR2 is FQNEAQ in the germline V gene (reference sequence). The ends lost 6 bases at V and 7 bases at J; junction bases unmatched: 8. CDR3 protein: CASSSQGVDNSPLHF. As DNA, the CDR3 is TGTGCCAGCAGTTCACAGGGGGTGGACAATTCACCCCTCCACTTT.

This rearrangement joins TRBV6-5 to TRBJ1-6; no firm D call. Trimming removed 6 bases from V and 8 bases from J, with 17 bases in between. Germline V gives CDR1 MNHEY, CDR2 SVGAGI. CDR3 size: 15 residues. CDR3 DNA sequence: TGTGCCAGCAGCCCCCTTGAGGGTTCTCATTCACCCCTCCACTTT. Protein product: CASSPLEGSHSPLHF.

J is TRBJ1-5 and V is TRBV19, with unresolved D. In germline, CDR1 is LNHDA, CDR2 SQIVND (reference sequence). This CDR3 contains 12 residues. The V gene lost 5 bases and the J gene lost 4 bases, with 6 bases spanning the gap. This CDR3 reads CASSARNQPQHF. The CDR3 bases are TGTGCCAGTAGTGCTCGTAATCAGCCCCAGCATTTT.